The sequence of this T cell receptor beta chain was determined in a study of control samples from healthy donors and cancer patients. V lost 6 bases, J lost 7 bases, and 10 bases lay in between. CDR3 size: 13 residues. Clones were read by immunoSEQ multiplex PCR, and TCRdb kept only the in-frame ones, dropping some. The table records roughly 9,700 clones, roughly 88% of them present only once. The origin of this receptor is a man aged 55-75 years with colorectal cancer. The rearrangement joins TRBV12-3 or TRBV12-4 to TRBJ1-6; TRBD1 might be the D (6 bases). Source material: PBMCs. The DNA for the CDR3 is TGTGCCAGCAGGGACAGTCTCAATTCACCCCTCCACTTT. Protein: CASRDSLNSPLHF.